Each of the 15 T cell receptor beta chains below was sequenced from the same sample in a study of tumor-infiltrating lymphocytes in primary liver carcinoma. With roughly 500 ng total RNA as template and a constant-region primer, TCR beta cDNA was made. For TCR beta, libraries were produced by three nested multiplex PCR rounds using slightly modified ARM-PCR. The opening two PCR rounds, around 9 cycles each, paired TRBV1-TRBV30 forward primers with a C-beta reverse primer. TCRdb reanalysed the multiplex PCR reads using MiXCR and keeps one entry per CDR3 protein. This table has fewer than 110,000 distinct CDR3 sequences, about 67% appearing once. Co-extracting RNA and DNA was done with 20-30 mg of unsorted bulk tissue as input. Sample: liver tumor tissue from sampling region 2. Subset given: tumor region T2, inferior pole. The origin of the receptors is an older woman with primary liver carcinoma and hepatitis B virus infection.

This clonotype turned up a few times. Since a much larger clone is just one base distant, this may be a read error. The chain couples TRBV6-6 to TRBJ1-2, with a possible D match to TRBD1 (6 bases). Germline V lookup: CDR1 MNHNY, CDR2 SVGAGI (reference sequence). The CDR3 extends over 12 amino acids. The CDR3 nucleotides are TGTGCCAGCAAGGGGGAATGGTATGGCCACACCTTC. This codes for CASKGEWYGHTF.

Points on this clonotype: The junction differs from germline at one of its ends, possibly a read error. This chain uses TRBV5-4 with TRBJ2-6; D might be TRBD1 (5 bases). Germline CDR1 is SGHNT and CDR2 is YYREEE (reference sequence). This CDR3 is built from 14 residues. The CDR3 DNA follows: TGTGCCAGCAGGGTGTCCTCTGGGGCCATCGTCCCGATTTTC. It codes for CASRVSSGAIVPIF. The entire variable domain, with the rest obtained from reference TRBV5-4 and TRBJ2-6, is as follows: ETGVTQSPTHLIKTRGQQVTLRCSSQSGHNTVSWYQQALGQGPQFIFQYYREEENGRGNFPPRFSGLQFPNYSSELNVNALELDDSALYLCASRVSSGAIVPIFGAGSRLTVL.

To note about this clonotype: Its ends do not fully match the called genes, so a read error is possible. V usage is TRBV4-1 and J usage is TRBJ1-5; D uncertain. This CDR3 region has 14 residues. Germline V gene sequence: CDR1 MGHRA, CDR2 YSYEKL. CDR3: CVSSPVETGRPQDF. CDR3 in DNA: TGCGTCAGCAGCCCAGTCGAGACGGGTCGGCCCCAGGATTTT.

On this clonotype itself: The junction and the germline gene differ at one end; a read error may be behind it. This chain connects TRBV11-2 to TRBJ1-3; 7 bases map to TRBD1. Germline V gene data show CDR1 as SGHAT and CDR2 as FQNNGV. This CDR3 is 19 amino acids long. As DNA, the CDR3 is TGTGCCAGCAACTCACGCCCGGACAGGAGAGCGTACTCTGTAAACACCATATATTTT. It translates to CASNSRPDRRAYSVNTIYF. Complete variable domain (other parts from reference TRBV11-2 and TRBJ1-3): EAGVAQSPRYKIIEKRQSVAFWCNPISGHATLYWYQQILGQGPKLLIQFQNNGVVDDSQLPKDRFSAERLKGVDSTLKIQPAKLEDSAVYLCASNSRPDRRAYSVNTIYFGEGSWLTVV.

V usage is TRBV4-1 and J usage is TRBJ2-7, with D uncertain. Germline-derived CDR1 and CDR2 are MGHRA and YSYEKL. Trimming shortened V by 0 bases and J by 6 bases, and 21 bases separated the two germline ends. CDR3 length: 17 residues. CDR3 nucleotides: TGCGCCAGCAGCCAAGATAAGTTTCCGCCCGTGAGAAGCGAGCAGTACTTC. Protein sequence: CASSQDKFPPVRSEQYF.

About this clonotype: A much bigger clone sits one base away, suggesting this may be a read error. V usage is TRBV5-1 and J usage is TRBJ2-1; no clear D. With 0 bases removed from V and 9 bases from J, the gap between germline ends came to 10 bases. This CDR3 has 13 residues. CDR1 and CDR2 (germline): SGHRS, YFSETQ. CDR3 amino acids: CASSLGLNSEQFF. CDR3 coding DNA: TGCGCCAGCAGCTTGGGGCTGAACAGTGAGCAGTTCTTC.

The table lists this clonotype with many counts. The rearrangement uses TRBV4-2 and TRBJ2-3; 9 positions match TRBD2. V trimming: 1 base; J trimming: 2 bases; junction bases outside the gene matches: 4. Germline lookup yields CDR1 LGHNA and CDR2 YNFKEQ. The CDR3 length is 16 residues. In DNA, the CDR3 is TGTGCCAGCAGCCAAGGCCGACTAGCGGACACAGATACGCAGTATTTT. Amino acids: CASSQGRLADTDTQYF.

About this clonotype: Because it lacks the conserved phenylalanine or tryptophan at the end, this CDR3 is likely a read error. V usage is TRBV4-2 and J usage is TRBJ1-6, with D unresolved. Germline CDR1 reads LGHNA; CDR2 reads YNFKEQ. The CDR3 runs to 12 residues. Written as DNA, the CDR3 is TGTACCAGCAGCCAAGATTCTTCACCCCTCCACTCT. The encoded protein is CTSSQDSSPLHS.

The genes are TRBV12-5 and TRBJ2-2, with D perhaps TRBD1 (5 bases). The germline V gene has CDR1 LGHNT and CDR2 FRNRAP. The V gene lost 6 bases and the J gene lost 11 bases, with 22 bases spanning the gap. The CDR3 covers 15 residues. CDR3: CASGQGRINTVELFF. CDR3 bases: TGTGCTAGTGGCCAGGGCAGAATTAACACCGTCGAGCTGTTTTTT.

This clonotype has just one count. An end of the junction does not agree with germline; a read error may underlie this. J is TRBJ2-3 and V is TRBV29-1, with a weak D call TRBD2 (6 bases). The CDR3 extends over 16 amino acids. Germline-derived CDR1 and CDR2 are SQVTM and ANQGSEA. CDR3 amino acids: CRVEDRPAGVGDTQYF. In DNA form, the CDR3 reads TGCAGAGTTGAAGATCGTCCAGCGGGTGTGGGGGATACGCAGTATTTT.

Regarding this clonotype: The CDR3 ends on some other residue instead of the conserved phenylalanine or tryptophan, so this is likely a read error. The DNA of the CDR3 is TGTGCCGGTAGTTACCGTCCAGCGGTGGATTACAATGAGCAGTTCTTA. It translates to CAGSYRPAVDYNEQFL. This chain links TRBV6-5 with TRBJ2-1; tentatively, D is TRBD2 (5 bases). This CDR3 comprises 16 residues. Trimming removed 11 bases at V and 4 bases at J, with 24 bases between. Germline-derived CDR1 and CDR2 are MNHEY and SVGAGI.

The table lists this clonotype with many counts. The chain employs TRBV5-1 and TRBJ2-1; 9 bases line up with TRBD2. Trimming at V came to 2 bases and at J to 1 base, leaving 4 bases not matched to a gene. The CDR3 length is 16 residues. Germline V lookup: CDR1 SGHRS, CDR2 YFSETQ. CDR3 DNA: TGCGCCAGCAGCTTTAGCGGGAGTCCGTCCTACAATGAGCAGTTCTTC. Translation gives CASSFSGSPSYNEQFF.

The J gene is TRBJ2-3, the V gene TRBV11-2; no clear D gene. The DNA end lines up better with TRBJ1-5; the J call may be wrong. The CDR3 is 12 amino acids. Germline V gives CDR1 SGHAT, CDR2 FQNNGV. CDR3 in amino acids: CASSSWTDTQHF. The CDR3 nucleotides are TGTGCCAGCAGCTCCTGGACGGATACGCAGCATTTT.

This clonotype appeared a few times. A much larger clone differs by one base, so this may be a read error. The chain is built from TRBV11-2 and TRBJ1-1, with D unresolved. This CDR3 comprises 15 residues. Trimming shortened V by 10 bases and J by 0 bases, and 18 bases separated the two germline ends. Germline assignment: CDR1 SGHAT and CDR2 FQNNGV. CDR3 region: CANGPGFLMNTEAFF. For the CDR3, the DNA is TGTGCCAACGGCCCCGGGTTCTTAATGAACACTGAAGCTTTCTTT.

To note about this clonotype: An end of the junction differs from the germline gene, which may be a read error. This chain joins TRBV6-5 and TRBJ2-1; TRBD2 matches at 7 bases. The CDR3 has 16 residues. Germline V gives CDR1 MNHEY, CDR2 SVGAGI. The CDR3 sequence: CTSSPRGASGYNEHFF. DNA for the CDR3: TGTACCAGCAGCCCGCGAGGGGCTAGCGGCTACAATGAGCACTTCTTC.